The sequence of this T cell receptor (beta chain) was determined in a study of blood T cell repertoires in COVID-19. Study-level information: Some COVID-19 samples were acute and others convalescent; all came from the United States, Italy and Spain. Sources were T cells, B-cell-depleted T cells, or PBMCs; the material itself was cDNA or gDNA.

Source study methods: It was from reference gene primer amplification that nucleated cell counts were estimated. Profiled with immunoSEQ multiplex PCR; TCRdb holds only in-frame clones, not every one. V and J calls plus clone size are reproduced from that table; the DNA served to infer D and trimming. In the table there are around 40,000 clones, almost 85% of which are singletons. The source material was peripheral blood. The clonotype originates from a human donor in a cohort sampled during active COVID-19.

The CDR3 DNA reads TGTGCCAGCAGGCCATTGGGGGGGGGTATTATTGGCTACACCTTC. It yields the protein CASRPLGGGIIGYTF. The V call is TRBV27, the J call TRBJ1-2, with D tentatively TRBD1 (5 bases). The CDR3 is 15 amino acids. The ends were cut back, 6 bases at V and 7 bases at J, with 21 bases in the middle. From germline, CDR1 is MNHEY and CDR2 SMNVEV (reference sequence).